The rows below give T cell receptor beta chains drawn from one sample of a study of blood T cell repertoires in COVID-19. TCRdb's table, derived via immunoSEQ multiplex PCR, lists solely in-frame clones and lacks some. The profile shows a few hundred thousand clones, roughly 87% of them singletons. Material for sequencing was PBMCs or T cells enriched from blood (not recorded which). These receptor sequences come from a woman aged 25 to 45 who had recovered from COVID-19. CDR3s include the opening cysteine and the closing phenylalanine or tryptophan. The order of the fields is V gene, CDR3 length, D gene, J gene, clone size, CDR3 protein, CDR3 DNA. A D gene is named only where the DNA matches it firmly. The size of a clone is reported for some rows only, either as once, few or many, or as a class for expanded clones.

V gene: TRBV6-5; CDR3 length: 13; D gene: -; J gene: TRBJ1-2; clone size: once; CDR3 protein: CASSYSPSYGYTF; CDR3 DNA: TGTGCCAGCAGTTACTCGCCCAGCTATGGCTACACCTTC
V gene: TRBV5-1; CDR3 length: 15; D gene: TRBD1; J gene: TRBJ1-1; clone size: -; CDR3 protein: CASSGQTGQPVEAFF; CDR3 DNA: TGCGCCAGCAGCGGACAAACGGGACAGCCAGTAGAAGCTTTCTTT
V gene: TRBV28; CDR3 length: 14; D gene: TRBD2; J gene: TRBJ2-7; clone size: -; CDR3 protein: CASTVTSGSREQYF; CDR3 DNA: TGTGCCAGCACCGTGACTAGCGGGAGTAGGGAGCAGTACTTC
V gene: TRBV7-8; CDR3 length: 15; D gene: TRBD1; J gene: TRBJ1-4; clone size: -; CDR3 protein: CASSQRQGNNEKLFF; CDR3 DNA: TGTGCCAGCAGCCAAAGACAGGGCAATAATGAAAAACTGTTTTTT
V gene: TRBV7-8; CDR3 length: 14; D gene: TRBD2; J gene: TRBJ2-1; clone size: -; CDR3 protein: CASSSRTSAYEQFF; CDR3 DNA: TGTGCCAGCAGCTCGCGGACTAGTGCGTATGAGCAGTTCTTC
V gene: TRBV5-6; CDR3 length: 17; D gene: TRBD2; J gene: TRBJ2-1; clone size: -; CDR3 protein: CASSAFPSGGGPNEQFF; CDR3 DNA: TGTGCCAGCAGCGCGTTCCCTAGCGGGGGAGGGCCCAATGAGCAGTTCTTC
V gene: TRBV7-9; CDR3 length: 19; D gene: TRBD2; J gene: TRBJ2-5; clone size: -; CDR3 protein: CASSLGGWGTSGSQETQYF; CDR3 DNA: TGTGCCAGCAGCTTAGGGGGATGGGGGACTAGCGGAAGCCAAGAGACCCAGTACTTC
V gene: TRBV18; CDR3 length: 15; D gene: -; J gene: TRBJ1-5; clone size: -; CDR3 protein: CASSPLGQNNQPQHF; CDR3 DNA: TGTGCCAGCTCACCACTTGGACAGAACAATCAGCCCCAGCATTTT
V gene: TRBV27; CDR3 length: 14; D gene: TRBD2; J gene: TRBJ2-7; clone size: few; CDR3 protein: CASSPGLAAYEQYF; CDR3 DNA: TGTGCCAGCAGCCCGGGACTAGCGGCCTACGAGCAGTACTTC
V gene: TRBV5-1; CDR3 length: 16; D gene: -; J gene: TRBJ2-5; clone size: -; CDR3 protein: CASSFGLSSAQETQYF; CDR3 DNA: TGCGCCAGCAGCTTTGGGCTCTCTAGCGCCCAAGAGACCCAGTACTTC
V gene: TRBV4-1; CDR3 length: 16; D gene: TRBD2; J gene: TRBJ2-1; clone size: once; CDR3 protein: CASSQWSGSTYNEQFF; CDR3 DNA: TGCGCCAGCAGCCAATGGAGCGGGAGTACCTACAATGAGCAGTTCTTC
V gene: TRBV14; CDR3 length: 19; D gene: TRBD2; J gene: TRBJ2-2; clone size: -; CDR3 protein: CASSQDRASGRSRTGELFF; CDR3 DNA: TGTGCCAGCAGCCAAGATCGGGCTAGCGGGAGAAGTCGCACCGGGGAGCTGTTTTTT
V gene: TRBV12-3/TRBV12-4; CDR3 length: 12; D gene: -; J gene: TRBJ2-7; clone size: -; CDR3 protein: CASSTDSYEQYF; CDR3 DNA: TGTGCCAGCAGTACGGACAGCTACGAGCAGTACTTC
V gene: TRBV18; CDR3 length: 15; D gene: TRBD1; J gene: TRBJ1-6; clone size: once; CDR3 protein: CASSPVGQGVSPLHF; CDR3 DNA: TGTGCCAGCTCACCTGTAGGACAGGGCGTCTCACCCCTCCACTTT
V gene: TRBV7-9; CDR3 length: 12; D gene: -; J gene: TRBJ1-2; clone size: -; CDR3 protein: CASSFDRPGYTF; CDR3 DNA: TGTGCCAGCAGCTTTGACAGACCCGGCTACACCTTC
V gene: TRBV19; CDR3 length: 16; D gene: -; J gene: TRBJ1-2; clone size: -; CDR3 protein: CASSITPSTGNYGYTF; CDR3 DNA: TGTGCCAGTAGTATAACTCCCTCGACTGGAAACTATGGCTACACCTTC
V gene: TRBV6-6; CDR3 length: 13; D gene: TRBD1; J gene: TRBJ2-7; clone size: -; CDR3 protein: CASGTTGYYEQYF; CDR3 DNA: TGTGCCAGCGGCACGACAGGGTACTACGAGCAGTACTTC
V gene: TRBV28; CDR3 length: 16; D gene: TRBD1; J gene: TRBJ1-6; clone size: -; CDR3 protein: CASSPGQDSYNSPLHF; CDR3 DNA: TGTGCCAGCAGCCCGGGACAGGACTCCTATAATTCACCCCTCCACTTT
V gene: TRBV5-1; CDR3 length: 14; D gene: -; J gene: TRBJ1-2; clone size: -; CDR3 protein: CASSLGIANYGYTF; CDR3 DNA: TGCGCCAGCAGCTTGGGAATAGCTAACTATGGCTACACCTTC
V gene: TRBV2; CDR3 length: 16; D gene: TRBD1; J gene: TRBJ2-7; clone size: -; CDR3 protein: CASSENHGTGSYEQYF; CDR3 DNA: TGTGCCAGCAGTGAAAACCACGGGACAGGGTCCTACGAGCAGTACTTC
V gene: TRBV9; CDR3 length: 18; D gene: -; J gene: TRBJ2-4; clone size: -; CDR3 protein: CASSVDYGVGEGENIQYF; CDR3 DNA: TGTGCCAGCAGCGTAGATTACGGGGTGGGAGAGGGGGAAAACATTCAGTACTTC
V gene: TRBV13; CDR3 length: 14; D gene: TRBD1; J gene: TRBJ1-2; clone size: -; CDR3 protein: CASSEGASVYGYTF; CDR3 DNA: TGTGCCAGCAGCGAGGGGGCGTCGGTCTATGGCTACACCTTC
V gene: TRBV11-2; CDR3 length: 16; D gene: TRBD2; J gene: TRBJ2-1; clone size: once; CDR3 protein: CASSLVLAGGPNEQFF; CDR3 DNA: TGTGCCAGCAGCTTAGTGTTGGCGGGAGGGCCCAATGAGCAGTTCTTC
V gene: TRBV28; CDR3 length: 14; D gene: TRBD2; J gene: TRBJ2-7; clone size: -; CDR3 protein: CASSLREASYEQYF; CDR3 DNA: TGTGCCAGCAGTTTGCGGGAGGCTTCCTACGAGCAGTACTTC
V gene: TRBV29-1; CDR3 length: 13; D gene: TRBD1; J gene: TRBJ1-1; clone size: -; CDR3 protein: CSVGGQGGTEAFF; CDR3 DNA: TGCAGCGTTGGCGGACAGGGGGGCACTGAAGCTTTCTTT
V gene: TRBV27; CDR3 length: 13; D gene: TRBD1; J gene: TRBJ1-1; clone size: -; CDR3 protein: CASRSGTETEAFF; CDR3 DNA: TGTGCCAGCAGATCCGGGACAGAAACTGAAGCTTTCTTT
V gene: TRBV6-5; CDR3 length: 14; D gene: TRBD1; J gene: TRBJ2-3; clone size: -; CDR3 protein: CASRPTGGTDTQYF; CDR3 DNA: TGTGCCAGCAGACCGACAGGGGGCACAGATACGCAGTATTTT
V gene: TRBV30; CDR3 length: 12; D gene: -; J gene: TRBJ1-1; clone size: -; CDR3 protein: CAWSGAYTEAFF; CDR3 DNA: TGTGCCTGGAGTGGCGCGTACACTGAAGCTTTCTTT
V gene: TRBV6-5; CDR3 length: 13; D gene: TRBD1; J gene: TRBJ1-1; clone size: -; CDR3 protein: CASRDLTGPEAFF; CDR3 DNA: TGTGCCAGCAGGGACCTGACAGGGCCTGAAGCTTTCTTT
V gene: TRBV28; CDR3 length: 15; D gene: -; J gene: TRBJ1-5; clone size: -; CDR3 protein: CASSLISGVREPQHF; CDR3 DNA: TGTGCCAGCAGTTTAATTTCGGGGGTCCGGGAGCCCCAGCATTTT
V gene: TRBV7-2; CDR3 length: 15; D gene: -; J gene: TRBJ1-1; clone size: -; CDR3 protein: CASSLTGLYTTEAFF; CDR3 DNA: TGTGCCAGCAGCCTAACGGGACTATACACCACTGAAGCTTTCTTT
V gene: TRBV6-5; CDR3 length: 13; D gene: -; J gene: TRBJ1-1; clone size: few; CDR3 protein: CASRLGQNTEAFF; CDR3 DNA: TGTGCCAGCAGACTGGGACAGAACACTGAAGCTTTCTTT
V gene: TRBV5-1; CDR3 length: 16; D gene: TRBD1; J gene: TRBJ2-7; clone size: -; CDR3 protein: CASSLNPGTGSSEQYF; CDR3 DNA: TGCGCCAGCAGCCTAAACCCCGGGACAGGGTCCTCCGAGCAGTACTTC
V gene: TRBV11-3; CDR3 length: 14; D gene: -; J gene: TRBJ2-3; clone size: -; CDR3 protein: CASSRDIDTDTQYF; CDR3 DNA: TGTGCCAGCAGCAGGGACATCGACACAGATACGCAGTATTTT
V gene: TRBV28; CDR3 length: 15; D gene: -; J gene: TRBJ2-1; clone size: -; CDR3 protein: CASSRTSLTYNEQFF; CDR3 DNA: TGTGCCAGCAGCCGAACTAGCCTGACCTACAATGAGCAGTTCTTC
V gene: TRBV19; CDR3 length: 16; D gene: -; J gene: TRBJ1-2; clone size: once; CDR3 protein: CASSMGEMFPGYGYTF; CDR3 DNA: TGTGCCAGTAGTATGGGAGAGATGTTTCCGGGCTATGGCTACACCTTC